The clone carrying this T cell receptor beta chain was seen just once. Its antigen is unidentified. V lost 5 bases and J 11 bases, leaving 17 bases between the germline ends. CDR3 length: 13 residues. Some clones are missing from TCRdb's copy, which holds only in-frame ones; the method was immunoSEQ multiplex PCR. The top ten clones hold around 5% of a sample with 63,000 or so clones, around 70% of them seen once. The data were taken from a study of vaccination effects on CD4 cells after COVID-19. Study-wide background: The cohort was immunized with two doses of either the BNT162b2 or mRNA-1273 vaccine. At 16 days and one week before vaccination, two convalescent patients gave samples.

Using viral peptide pools, the ViraFEST assay grew out antigen-specific CD4+ T cells prior to sequencing. CD4+ T cell isolation took place after more than eight days of culture. This individual contracted SARS-CoV-2 between March and December 2020, as verified by PCR. After two million PBMC were placed in each well, they were cultured with approximately 10 IU/ml IL-2 and about 10 ug/ml peptides. V and J are TRBV12-3 or TRBV12-4 and TRBJ2-3, with D possibly TRBD2 on 6 matching bases. This receptor was identified in a human donor who had a prior SARS-CoV-2 infection. Sample: CD4+ T cells from PBMCs cultured with HIV peptides, taken before COVID-19 vaccination. Subset specified: HIV-1 Nef peptide pool negative control/reference culture. The CDR3 region is CASSGGLILGQYF. Written as DNA, the CDR3 is TGTGCCAGCAGTGGGGGACTCATCCTGGGGCAGTATTTT.